These 23 T cell receptor beta chains came from one sample sequenced in a study of CD4+ T cells in melanoma (dated by TCRdb to between 2021 and 2024). The receptor library was made with the immunoSEQ multiplex PCR assay. TCRdb mirrors the immuneACCESS table, restricted to in-frame sequences. Some clones are absent from its copies; in checked studies, under half trace to an unresolved V gene, and the reason for the others is unknown. This sample has some 110,000 clones in its table, and about 92% of those were observed once. Roughly 3.1% of the sample belongs to the ten largest clones. Sequenced material: peripheral blood. Receptor source: a human donor with melanoma.

This clone has a handful of counts. The chain is built from TRBV6-1 and TRBJ2-2, with TRBD1 as a possible D gene (6 bases). The CDR3 is made up of 16 amino acids. Germline V lookup: CDR1 MNHNS, CDR2 SASEGT. Deletions cut 2 bases from V and 4 bases from J, with 14 bases between. CDR3 in amino acids: CASSEFPGAGTGELFF. DNA for the CDR3: TGTGCCAGCAGTGAATTTCCAGGGGCGGGCACCGGGGAGCTGTTTTTT.

V and J are TRBV7-9 and TRBJ2-5; D ambiguous. CDR1 and CDR2 from the germline V gene are SEHNR and FQNEAQ (reference sequence). Trimming shortened V by 1 base and J by 3 bases, and 9 bases separated the two germline ends. This CDR3 contains 14 residues. CDR3 bases: TGTGCCAGCAGCTTAGGTCCCCCAGAAGAGACCCAGTACTTC. Its protein is CASSLGPPEETQYF. Full variable domain (missing parts from reference TRBV7-9 and TRBJ2-5): DTGVSQNPRHKITKRGQNVTFRCDPISEHNRLYWYRQTLGQGPEFLTYFQNEAQLEKSRLLSDRFSAERPKGSFSTLEIQRTEQGDSAMYLCASSLGPPEETQYFGPGTRLLVL.

The J gene is TRBJ1-4, the V gene TRBV7-2; 7 bases map to TRBD1. V trimming: 5 bases; J trimming: 5 bases; junction bases outside the gene matches: 8. The CDR3 is 15 amino acids. Germline V lookup: CDR1 SGHTA, CDR2 FQGNSA. The chain's CDR3 is CASSAPDRLNEKLFF. CDR3 in DNA: TGTGCCAGCAGCGCCCCGGACAGGCTAAATGAAAAACTGTTTTTT.

This clone was seen once. The V gene is TRBV7-3, the J gene TRBJ2-2, with D uncertain. Germline CDR1 is SGHTA and CDR2 is FQGTGA. V was shortened by 0 bases and J by 2 bases, with 4 bases between the two germline ends. This CDR3 spans 14 amino acids. In DNA form, the CDR3 reads TGTGCCAGCAGCTTAACTAGCAACACCGGGGAGCTGTTTTTT. This encodes CASSLTSNTGELFF.

This clone was detected only once. The chain combines TRBV9 with TRBJ2-2; 9 positions match TRBD1. The CDR3 totals 15 residues. Germline values: CDR1 SGDLS, CDR2 YYNGEE. V trimming: 2 bases; J trimming: 6 bases; junction bases outside the gene matches: 5. The CDR3 here is CASSVRDRDSGELFF. The CDR3 DNA reads as TGTGCCAGCAGCGTCCGGGACAGGGATTCCGGGGAGCTGTTTTTT.

This rearrangement joins TRBV2 to TRBJ2-3; D ambiguous. Germline lookup yields CDR1 SNHLY and CDR2 FYNNEI. This CDR3 is 14 amino acids long. The germline V and J ends were trimmed by 5 bases and 0 bases, with 9 bases remaining between them. CDR3 DNA sequence: TGTGCCAGCAGTAAGACCTCTAGCACAGATACGCAGTATTTT. This codes for CASSKTSSTDTQYF.

This clone came up once. The chain combines TRBV4-1 with TRBJ2-5; 10 bases align to TRBD1. The CDR3 extends over 14 amino acids. Germline assignment: CDR1 MGHRA and CDR2 YSYEKL. V lost 5 bases to trimming and J lost 2 bases; unmatched junction nucleotides: 2. CDR3 loop: CASSGTGAQETQYF. CDR3 DNA: TGCGCCAGCAGCGGGACAGGGGCACAAGAGACCCAGTACTTC.

The V gene is TRBV7-2, the J gene TRBJ2-7; a weak D match, TRBD2 (7 bases). CDR3 length: 15 amino acids. V was pared by 6 bases and J by 0 bases, with 15 bases between. Per the germline V gene, CDR1 is SGHTA and CDR2 is FQGNSA. The CDR3 reads CASSRGGDFSYEQYF. The CDR3 nucleotides are TGTGCCAGCAGTCGAGGGGGGGATTTCTCCTACGAGCAGTACTTC.

The chain links TRBV11-2 to TRBJ1-3; 8 positions agree with TRBD1. Germline-derived CDR1 and CDR2 are SGHAT and FQNNGV. The CDR3 sequence is 16 residues long. V dropped 5 bases and J dropped 0; count of bases not matched to a gene: 6. The CDR3 is CASSRGQANSGNTIYF. The CDR3 region has the DNA TGTGCCAGCAGCCGGGGACAGGCCAACTCTGGAAACACCATATATTTT.

To note about this clone: Other DNA sequences from this sample encode an identical CDR3 as well. The chain uses TRBV2 and TRBJ2-5; the D is unclear. This CDR3 is built from 11 residues. Trimming pared 5 bases from V and 2 bases from J, leaving 3 bases between. Germline values: CDR1 SNHLY, CDR2 FYNNEI. The CDR3 spells CASSPQETQYF. In DNA form, the CDR3 reads TGTGCCAGCAGTCCACAAGAGACCCAGTACTTC.

The chain couples TRBV9 to TRBJ2-1, with D perhaps being TRBD1 or TRBD2 (5 bases each). The germline V and J ends were trimmed by 4 bases and 4 bases, with 15 bases remaining between them. Germline V gene sequence: CDR1 SGDLS, CDR2 YYNGEE. CDR3 length equals 15 residues. In DNA, the CDR3 is TGTGCCAGCAGCTGGTCCGGGACCAATTACAATGAGCAGTTCTTC. Translating gives CASSWSGTNYNEQFF.

This clone is a singleton in its sample. The chain links TRBV2 to TRBJ2-7; either TRBD1 or TRBD2 may fit D (5 bases each). The CDR3 runs to 13 residues. Trimming pared 10 bases from V and 3 bases from J, leaving 16 bases between. Germline values: CDR1 SNHLY, CDR2 FYNNEI. CDR3 in DNA: TGTGCCACCAATGCGCGAGGGGTCTACGAGCAGTACTTC. Residues: CATNARGVYEQYF.

This clone turned up a few times. V usage is TRBV11-2 and J usage is TRBJ2-7; D ambiguous. Between the trimmed V and J ends, which lost 2 bases and 7 bases, there was a span of 12 bases. The CDR3 totals 13 residues. The germline gives CDR1 SGHAT, CDR2 FQNNGV. CDR3 bases: TGTGCCAGCAGCTTATCACCCATAGGGGAGCAGTACTTC. The encoded protein is CASSLSPIGEQYF.

This chain connects TRBV6-1 to TRBJ2-7, with a possible D match to TRBD2 (5 bases). Trimming removed 7 bases at V and 3 bases at J, with 19 bases between. The CDR3 sequence is 15 residues long. Germline CDR1 and CDR2: MNHNS and SASEGT. This CDR3 is CASTSGPEGHYEQYF. The CDR3 DNA is TGTGCCAGCACCTCGGGCCCCGAGGGCCACTACGAGCAGTACTTC.

The chain is built from TRBV5-6 and TRBJ2-1; D is ambiguous. V dropped 2 bases and J dropped 8 bases, with 8 bases sitting between them. The CDR3 extends over 12 amino acids. Germline assignment: CDR1 SGHDT and CDR2 YYEEEE. CDR3 nucleotides: TGTGCCAGCAGCTTTCGGGTGGATGAGCAGTTCTTC. Protein sequence: CASSFRVDEQFF.

The chain has TRBV4-1 and TRBJ2-2, with D perhaps TRBD1 or TRBD2 (6 bases each). V dropped 0 bases and J dropped 6 bases, with 14 bases sitting between them. The CDR3 spans 16 residues. Germline CDR1 and CDR2: MGHRA and YSYEKL. This chain's CDR3 is CASSQDGWGAAGELFF. The CDR3 region has the DNA TGCGCCAGCAGCCAAGATGGCTGGGGGGCAGCCGGGGAGCTGTTTTTT.

The chain combines TRBV7-9 with TRBJ1-5, with D unresolved. Germline CDR1 is SEHNR and CDR2 is FQNEAQ (reference sequence). Trimming shortened V by 0 bases and J by 7 bases, and 10 bases separated the two germline ends. This CDR3 is 14 amino acids long. The CDR3 protein is CASSLAAGMQPQHF. As DNA, the CDR3 is TGTGCCAGCAGCTTAGCTGCGGGGATGCAGCCCCAGCATTTT. The full variable domain, with the rest looked up from reference TRBV7-9 and TRBJ1-5, is DTGVSQNPRHKITKRGQNVTFRCDPISEHNRLYWYRQTLGQGPEFLTYFQNEAQLEKSRLLSDRFSAERPKGSFSTLEIQRTEQGDSAMYLCASSLAAGMQPQHFGDGTRLSIL.

The gene calls are TRBV5-6 and TRBJ2-1; D is unclear. Germline lookup yields CDR1 SGHDT and CDR2 YYEEEE. The ends were cut back, 2 bases at V and 8 bases at J, with 5 bases in the middle. The length of the CDR3 is 11 residues. The chain's CDR3 is CASSFSYEQFF. As DNA, the CDR3 is TGTGCCAGCAGCTTTTCGTATGAGCAGTTCTTC.

The V and J genes are TRBV27 and TRBJ2-7, with D uncertain. CDR1 and CDR2 (germline): MNHEY, SMNVEV (reference sequence). V was trimmed by 6 bases and J by 5 bases, leaving 11 bases between them. The CDR3 length is 12 residues. The CDR3 coding sequence is TGTGCCAGCAGCCATTTCCCGAACGAGCAGTACTTC. Its protein product is CASSHFPNEQYF.

This chain joins TRBV6-5 and TRBJ2-7; 10 bases map to TRBD2. Germline V CDR1 and CDR2: MNHEY, SVGAGI. With V trimmed by 6 bases and J by 4 bases, 3 bases remained unmatched. The CDR3 is 13 residues long. This CDR3 reads CASRSGREYEQYF. DNA for the CDR3: TGTGCCAGCAGGAGCGGGAGGGAGTACGAGCAGTACTTC.

The V call is TRBV19, the J call TRBJ2-1; 8 bases match TRBD2. Germline assignment: CDR1 LNHDA and CDR2 SQIVND (reference sequence). The length of the CDR3 is 13 residues. Trimming took 10 bases from V and 2 from J; bases not matched to a gene: 4. The CDR3 nucleotides are TGTGCCACCTTTAGCGGGACCTACAATGAGCAGTTCTTC. Protein sequence: CATFSGTYNEQFF.

CDR3 sequence reads: CASMRDSNSPLHF. CDR3 nucleotide sequence: TGTGCCAGCATGCGGGACAGCAATTCACCCCTCCACTTT. The chain is built from TRBV28 and TRBJ1-6, with 7 bases fitting TRBD1. Germline CDR1 reads MDHEN; CDR2 reads SYDVKM. This CDR3 is 13 amino acids long. V was pared by 7 bases and J by 7 bases, with 4 bases of the junction left unmatched.

The chain joins TRBV6-5 to TRBJ2-5, with 14 bases identical to TRBD2. This CDR3 has 15 amino acids. J was trimmed by 9 bases and V by 5 bases; bases with no gene match: 8. Germline V gene data show CDR1 as MNHEY and CDR2 as SVGAGI. CDR3: CASSRGLAGAAAQYF. In DNA, the CDR3 is TGTGCCAGCAGTAGGGGACTAGCGGGGGCGGCGGCCCAGTACTTC.